The TCR beta chain described here comes from a study of blood T cell repertoires in COVID-19. Study-level information: T cells, B-cell-depleted T cells, or PBMCs provided the cDNA or gDNA that served as material.

Using immunoSEQ multiplex PCR, the repertoire was profiled, and TCRdb retains in-frame clones only, with some absent. The sample includes approximately 200,000 clones, 80% to 85% of them seen just once. Seattle participants joined during active infection and were tracked over time. Germline V gene data show CDR1 as LGHNA and CDR2 as YNFKEQ. Trimming cost V 1 base and J 4 bases; bases outside gene matches: 0. This CDR3 region has 13 residues. Sequencing used peripheral blood. This sequence joins TRBV4-2 and TRBJ1-2, with 7 bases that match TRBD1. The clonotype comes from a woman older than 75 with COVID-19, enrolled during active disease. CDR3 protein: CASSQGQGYGYTF. DNA of the CDR3: TGTGCCAGCAGCCAAGGACAGGGCTATGGCTACACCTTC.